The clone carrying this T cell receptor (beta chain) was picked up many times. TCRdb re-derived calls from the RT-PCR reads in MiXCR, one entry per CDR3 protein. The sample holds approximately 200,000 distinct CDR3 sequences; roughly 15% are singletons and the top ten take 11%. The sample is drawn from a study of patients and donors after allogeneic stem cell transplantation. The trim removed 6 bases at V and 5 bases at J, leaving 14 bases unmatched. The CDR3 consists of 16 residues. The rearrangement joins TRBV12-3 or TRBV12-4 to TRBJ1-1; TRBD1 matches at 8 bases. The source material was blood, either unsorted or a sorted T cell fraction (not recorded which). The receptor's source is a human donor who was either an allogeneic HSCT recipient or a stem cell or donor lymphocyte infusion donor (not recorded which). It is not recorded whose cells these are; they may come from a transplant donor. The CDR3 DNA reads TGTGCCAGCAGCGGGGGGGCAGGGGGCTATGATACTGAAGCTTTCTTT. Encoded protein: CASSGGAGGYDTEAFF.